Listed below are T cell receptor beta chains from one sample, sequenced in a study of T cells in Graves' hyperthyroidism and ophthalmopathy. Using its own MiXCR run on the multiplex PCR reads, TCRdb lists one record per CDR3 protein. The sample lists around 350,000 distinct CDR3 sequences, approximately 18% occurring once. Input material: blood. The receptor source for this set is a woman aged 25-40 years with Graves' hyperthyroidism that later progressed to Graves' ophthalmopathy. Each CDR3 is given with its conserved first and last residue. Fields, in order: J gene, clone size, D gene, V gene, CDR3 protein, CDR3 DNA. The D gene is left open where the match is weak. Only some rows state a clone size, as once, few, many or a class for expanded clones.

TRBJ1-2	-	TRBD1	TRBV6-2/TRBV6-3	CASVPAGTGGGGYGYTF	TGTGCCAGCGTTCCCGCCGGGACAGGGGGTGGTGGCTATGGCTACACCTTC
TRBJ2-7	-	TRBD2	TRBV4-1	CASSSGLADAYEQYF	TGCGCCAGCAGCTCGGGACTAGCGGATGCCTACGAGCAGTACTTC
TRBJ2-4	few	TRBD2	TRBV6-2/TRBV6-3	CASSPEGALAGSAKNIQYF	TGTGCCAGCAGTCCCGAGGGGGCACTAGCGGGATCTGCCAAAAACATTCAGTACTTC
TRBJ2-5	many	TRBD1	TRBV7-6	CASSYHGTVTEAEETQYF	TGTGCCAGCAGCTACCACGGGACAGTAACAGAGGCGGAAGAGACCCAGTACTTC
TRBJ1-1	many	-	TRBV19	CASSMGQNTEAFF	TGTGCCAGTAGTATGGGGCAGAACACTGAAGCTTTCTTT
TRBJ2-3	many	-	TRBV6-2/TRBV6-3	CASSYSTVPDTQYF	TGTGCCAGCAGTTACTCGACGGTACCAGATACGCAGTATTTT
TRBJ2-3	-	TRBD2	TRBV7-9	CASSRGLAGGYGETDTQYF	TGTGCCAGCAGCCGAGGACTAGCGGGAGGGTATGGTGAGACAGATACGCAGTATTTT
TRBJ1-4	many	TRBD1	TRBV28	CATRGEESEKLFF	TGTGCCACCAGGGGGGAGGAGAGTGAAAAACTGTTTTTT
TRBJ2-2	many	-	TRBV29-1	CSVGGKNTGELFF	TGCAGCGTTGGAGGCAAGAACACCGGGGAGCTGTTTTTT
TRBJ2-5	many	-	TRBV28	CASNAGQETQYF	TGTGCCAGCAACGCGGGCCAAGAGACCCAGTACTTC
TRBJ2-7	many	TRBD1	TRBV6-1	CASSQPDRDRHSYEQYF	TGTGCCAGCAGCCAACCGGACAGGGATCGGCACTCCTACGAGCAGTACTTC
TRBJ2-2	-	-	TRBV7-9	CASSPWTDTYTGELFF	TGTGCCAGCAGCCCATGGACAGATACCTACACCGGGGAGCTGTTTTTT
TRBJ2-5	-	TRBD2	TRBV5-1	CASSLIAGSETQYF	TGCGCCAGCAGCCTTATAGCGGGGTCAGAGACCCAGTACTTC
TRBJ2-6	many	-	TRBV27	CASGLAPSGANVLTF	TGTGCCAGCGGACTGGCCCCCTCTGGGGCCAACGTCCTGACTTTC
TRBJ1-1	-	-	TRBV5-1	CASSVPQGNTEAFF	TGCGCCAGCAGCGTCCCCCAGGGAAACACTGAAGCTTTCTTT
TRBJ2-3	many	TRBD1	TRBV5-1	CASSLTGVDRTDTQYF	TGCGCCAGCAGCTTGACAGGGGTCGATCGCACAGATACGCAGTATTTT
TRBJ2-3	few	-	TRBV3-1	CASSQEQNTDTQYF	TGTGCCAGCAGCCAAGAACAAAACACAGATACGCAGTATTTT
TRBJ1-1	-	-	TRBV29-1	CSVERGTVAFF	TGCAGCGTTGAACGGGGAACGGTAGCTTTCTTT
TRBJ2-2	many	-	TRBV6-5	CASSYGGELFF	TGTGCCAGCAGTTACGGGGGGGAGCTGTTTTTT
TRBJ2-7	many	-	TRBV13	CASSSYQNLSSPYEQYF	TGTGCCAGCAGCTCTTATCAAAATCTATCTTCGCCCTACGAGCAGTACTTC
TRBJ2-3	-	TRBD2	TRBV3-1	CASSLSIGGSADTQYF	TGTGCCAGCAGCCTGTCTATCGGGGGGTCGGCAGATACGCAGTATTTT
TRBJ2-1	many	TRBD1	TRBV6-1	CASSVTGTDYNEQFF	TGTGCCAGCAGTGTAACCGGGACAGACTACAATGAGCAGTTCTTC
TRBJ2-1	many	-	TRBV11-2	CASSLDPVLNEQFF	TGTGCCAGCAGCTTAGATCCTGTACTCAATGAGCAGTTCTTC
TRBJ1-5	-	TRBD1	TRBV15	CATSSLQGVNQPQHF	TGTGCCACCAGCAGCCTCCAGGGGGTCAATCAGCCCCAGCATTTT
TRBJ2-3	many	-	TRBV5-1	CASSPMGTDTQYF	TGCGCCAGCAGCCCGATGGGAACAGATACGCAGTATTTT
TRBJ2-4	few	TRBD1	TRBV7-9	CASSGTASKNIQYF	TGTGCCAGCAGTGGGACAGCTTCCAAAAACATTCAGTACTTC
TRBJ1-2	many	TRBD1	TRBV2	CASRAGTGVWYGYTF	TGTGCCAGCAGAGCCGGGACAGGGGTTTGGTATGGCTACACCTTC
TRBJ1-1	-	-	TRBV27	CASSPPWRHTEAFF	TGTGCCAGCAGTCCTCCTTGGCGCCACACTGAAGCTTTCTTT
TRBJ2-7	many	TRBD1	TRBV12-3/TRBV12-4	CASSGRDSSSYEQYF	TGTGCCAGCAGTGGTCGGGACAGCAGCTCCTACGAGCAGTACTTC
TRBJ1-5	few	-	TRBV6-5	CASSYPQIRQDLDQPQHF	TGTGCCAGCAGTTACCCACAAATACGACAGGATTTAGATCAGCCCCAGCATTTT
TRBJ2-5	many	-	TRBV9	CASSVVGNTKETQYF	TGTGCCAGCAGCGTAGTCGGAAACACGAAAGAGACCCAGTACTTC
TRBJ2-1	many	-	TRBV11-1	CASSLGQSSYNEQFF	TGTGCCAGCAGCCTCGGACAGAGCTCCTACAATGAGCAGTTCTTC
TRBJ2-7	-	-	TRBV3-1	CASVGGGSEQYF	TGTGCCAGCGTGGGAGGAGGAAGCGAGCAGTACTTC
TRBJ2-7	-	TRBD1	TRBV5-1	CASSPDGTGKGGEQYF	TGCGCCAGCAGCCCGGACGGGACAGGGAAGGGCGGCGAGCAGTACTTC
TRBJ2-7	-	TRBD1	TRBV20-1	CSAPDRGRVHTYEQYF	TGCAGTGCTCCGGACAGGGGGCGCGTCCATACCTACGAGCAGTACTTC
TRBJ2-1	many	TRBD2	TRBV11-3	CASSFGLAGSEQFF	TGTGCCAGCAGCTTCGGACTAGCTGGTAGTGAGCAGTTCTTC
TRBJ2-7	many	TRBD2	TRBV2	CASSGTSGRARRSYEQYF	TGTGCCAGCAGTGGGACTAGCGGGAGGGCCCGGAGGAGCTACGAGCAGTACTTC
TRBJ2-5	many	-	TRBV12-3/TRBV12-4	CASSLELSQETQYF	TGTGCCAGCAGTTTAGAATTAAGTCAAGAGACCCAGTACTTC
TRBJ1-4	-	-	TRBV7-8	CASSHSLGGPEKLFF	TGTGCCAGCAGCCACAGTTTGGGTGGGCCAGAAAAACTGTTTTTT
TRBJ1-4	many	-	TRBV24-1	CATSSDERTNEKLFF	TGTGCCACCAGTTCGGATGAGCGGACTAATGAAAAACTGTTTTTT
TRBJ1-2	-	-	TRBV28	CASSVITGMSYGYTF	TGTGCCAGCAGTGTAATTACAGGGATGAGCTATGGCTACACCTTC
TRBJ1-5	-	-	TRBV18	CASSPPGGVQPQHF	TGTGCCAGCTCACCACCGGGCGGGGTACAGCCCCAGCATTTT
TRBJ1-4	-	-	TRBV29-1	CSVSAGTTNERLFF	TGCAGCGTCTCGGCGGGAACAACTAATGAAAGACTGTTTTTT
TRBJ1-6	many	-	TRBV27	CASSRGLPSSGNSPLHF	TGTGCCAGCAGTAGGGGACTTCCTTCCAGTGGGAATTCACCCCTCCACTTT
TRBJ2-7	many	-	TRBV5-1	CASSLVPHEQYF	TGCGCCAGCAGCTTGGTACCCCACGAGCAGTACTTC
TRBJ2-1	few	-	TRBV24-1	CATGATVSGSYNEQFF	TGTGCCACCGGGGCAACCGTGAGCGGGTCCTACAATGAGCAGTTCTTC
TRBJ2-7	few	TRBD2	TRBV20-1	CSAVAGGRYEQYF	TGCAGTGCAGTAGCGGGGGGGAGGTACGAGCAGTACTTC
TRBJ2-7	many	TRBD2	TRBV12-3/TRBV12-4	CASSPTNSRGSYEQYF	TGTGCCAGCAGCCCAACCAACTCGCGGGGGAGCTACGAGCAGTACTTC
TRBJ2-7	-	TRBD2	TRBV20-1	CSAPLAGGAYEQYF	TGCAGTGCACCCTTAGCGGGAGGGGCCTACGAGCAGTACTTC